The present entry profiles one TCR beta chain with its context. Its antigen is unidentified. Sampling involved one blood draw (2.5 ml) for every donor. Eight separate reactions for every sample produced the cDNA. Reanalyzing the 5' RACE reads, TCRdb keeps one entry per CDR3 protein, without DNA. The sample includes 150,000 or so distinct CDR3 sequences. This sample was taken from a study of monozygotic twins with inflammatory bowel disease. Study conclusions and caveats: Individual T cell subtypes were not distinguishable.

The CDR3 loop spans 12 amino acids. Germline V gene lookup returns CDR1 SGHRS and CDR2 YFSETQ. The TCR sequence derives from a human donor with ulcerative colitis or Crohn's disease, or a healthy co-twin of an affected twin (not recorded which). Sequenced material: blood. The chain uses TRBV5-1 and TRBJ2-5. CDR3 in amino acids: CASSFFLETQYF.